Listed below are T cell receptor beta chains from one sample, sequenced in a study of CD8 T cells in ankylosing spondylitis. One entry per CDR3 protein results from TCRdb running MiXCR on the 5' RACE reads. The table has more than 650,000 distinct CDR3 sequences, approximately 12% seen once. Material for sequencing was blood, either unsorted or a sorted T cell fraction (not recorded which). These receptors all stem from a male donor with ankylosing spondylitis. CDR3s include the opening cysteine and the closing phenylalanine or tryptophan. D genes are given only for firm matches. Not every row has a clone size; where given, it reads once, few, many or a size class.

v_gene	abundance	len	j_gene	d_gene	CDR3aa	CDR3nt
TRBV5-1	few	15	TRBJ2-7	TRBD1	CASSLEGTATYEQYF	TGCGCCAGCAGCTTAGAGGGGACAGCTACCTACGAGCAGTACTTC
TRBV24-1	NA	17	TRBJ2-2	TRBD2	CATSDVGAGENTGELFF	TGTGCCACCAGTGATGTGGGAGCGGGAGAGAACACCGGGGAGCTGTTTTTT
TRBV5-1	many	15	TRBJ2-1	NA	CASSLVVSSYNEQFF	TGCGCCAGCAGCTTGGTGGTCAGCTCCTACAATGAGCAGTTCTTC
TRBV20-1	few	15	TRBJ1-6	TRBD1	CSATSAGGYNSPLHF	TGCAGTGCTACCTCCGCAGGGGGTTATAATTCACCCCTCCACTTT
TRBV5-1	few	16	TRBJ2-6	NA	CASRGLVTSGANVLTF	TGCGCCAGCAGAGGTTTAGTAACCTCTGGGGCCAACGTCCTGACTTTC
TRBV5-1	many	15	TRBJ2-7	NA	CASSLIGQASYEQYF	TGCGCCAGCAGCCTCATAGGGCAGGCCTCCTACGAGCAGTACTTC
TRBV29-1	NA	14	TRBJ1-1	NA	CSVRRGLEGTEAFF	TGCAGCGTTCGGCGGGGGCTTGAAGGCACTGAAGCTTTCTTT
TRBV27	many	13	TRBJ1-1	NA	CASSFREDTEAFF	TGTGCCAGCAGTTTCCGGGAAGACACTGAAGCTTTCTTT
TRBV28	few	15	TRBJ2-5	TRBD1	CASSPPGTGKGTQYF	TGTGCCAGCAGTCCCCCCGGGACAGGGAAAGGGACCCAGTACTTC
TRBV12-3/TRBV12-4	NA	14	TRBJ2-7	NA	CASSLAQGPYEQYF	TGTGCCAGCAGTTTGGCCCAGGGCCCCTACGAGCAGTACTTC
TRBV7-2	many	14	TRBJ2-5	TRBD1	CASSLNGQGETQYF	TGTGCCAGCAGCTTGAATGGACAGGGGGAGACCCAGTACTTC
TRBV29-1	few	13	TRBJ1-1	NA	CSVDKGKNTEAFF	TGCAGCGTTGATAAGGGGAAGAACACTGAAGCTTTCTTT
TRBV20-1	few	12	TRBJ2-5	NA	CSQQGGQETQYF	TGCAGTCAACAGGGGGGGCAAGAGACCCAGTACTTC
TRBV2	few	12	TRBJ2-7	NA	CASSGPFYEQYF	TGTGCCAGCAGTGGACCGTTCTACGAGCAGTACTTC
TRBV5-1	many	15	TRBJ2-5	TRBD2	CASSLQTSGGETQYF	TGCGCCAGCAGCTTACAGACTAGCGGAGGGGAGACCCAGTACTTC
TRBV6-2/TRBV6-3	NA	15	TRBJ1-5	TRBD1	CASTYGDRRNQPQHF	TGTGCCAGCACCTATGGGGACAGGAGAAATCAGCCCCAGCATTTT
TRBV2	NA	14	TRBJ2-5	NA	CASSEVPPEETQYF	TGTGCCAGCAGTGAAGTCCCCCCTGAAGAGACCCAGTACTTC
TRBV28	NA	16	TRBJ2-7	NA	CASSLWSTGRTYEQYF	TGTGCCAGCAGTTTATGGTCGACGGGTAGAACCTACGAGCAGTACTTC
TRBV20-1	few	12	TRBJ1-6	NA	CSARAGGSPLHF	TGCAGTGCTAGAGCTGGGGGTTCACCCCTCCACTTT
TRBV12-3/TRBV12-4	NA	14	TRBJ1-2	NA	CASSSYGGNYGYTF	TGTGCCAGCAGCTCGTATGGGGGGAACTATGGCTACACCTTC
TRBV14	few	18	TRBJ2-7	TRBD1	CASSLKISGQGLSYEQYF	TGTGCCAGCAGCCTCAAGATATCAGGACAGGGCTTGTCCTACGAGCAGTACTTC
TRBV20-1	NA	15	TRBJ2-1	NA	CSARDGGGVNNEQFF	TGCAGTGCTAGAGATGGCGGAGGGGTGAACAATGAGCAGTTCTTC
TRBV29-1	many	13	TRBJ1-1	NA	CSVEVAANTEAFF	TGCAGCGTTGAAGTGGCGGCGAACACTGAAGCTTTCTTT
TRBV13	NA	15	TRBJ1-1	NA	CASSLGAQGNTEAFF	TGTGCCAGCAGCTTAGGAGCACAGGGGAACACTGAAGCTTTCTTT
TRBV20-1	NA	16	TRBJ1-2	NA	CSARGVGLPYTYGYTF	TGCAGTGCTAGAGGGGTTGGACTCCCCTATACTTATGGCTACACCTTC
TRBV20-1	few	14	TRBJ2-5	TRBD2	CSASRLALQETQYF	TGCAGTGCTAGTAGACTAGCACTTCAAGAGACCCAGTACTTC
TRBV5-1	few	15	TRBJ2-5	TRBD1	CASRQRGQAGETQYF	TGCGCCAGCAGACAGAGGGGGCAGGCAGGAGAGACCCAGTACTTC
TRBV29-1	many	15	TRBJ2-1	NA	CSVEGLGGFHNEQFF	TGCAGCGTTGAAGGACTGGGCGGCTTCCACAATGAGCAGTTCTTC
TRBV4-2	few	14	TRBJ2-7	TRBD1	CASSQPGQYNEQYF	TGTGCCAGCAGCCAACCGGGACAGTATAACGAGCAGTACTTC
TRBV29-1	few	13	TRBJ2-7	NA	CSVDTHGSYEQYF	TGCAGCGTTGATACCCACGGGTCCTACGAGCAGTACTTC
TRBV4-3	many	15	TRBJ2-1	NA	CASSQDSRGRDEQFF	TGCGCCAGCAGCCAAGACTCAAGAGGTAGGGATGAGCAGTTCTTC
TRBV4-3	NA	18	TRBJ2-5	TRBD2	CASSQEYRGLAGVETQYF	TGCGCCAGCAGCCAAGAGTATCGGGGACTAGCGGGAGTAGAGACCCAGTACTTC
TRBV5-1	few	14	TRBJ2-7	NA	CASSLSSESYEQYF	TGCGCCAGCAGCTTGAGTAGCGAATCCTACGAGCAGTACTTC
TRBV29-1	NA	13	TRBJ2-7	NA	CSVRGQGFYEQYF	TGCAGCGTCCGGGGGCAGGGGTTCTACGAGCAGTACTTC
TRBV2	NA	15	TRBJ2-1	TRBD2	CASSEQRGGYNEQFF	TGTGCCAGCAGTGAGCAGCGGGGGGGATACAATGAGCAGTTCTTC
TRBV20-1	many	13	TRBJ1-5	NA	CSAKDIRNQPQHF	TGCAGTGCTAAAGACATACGCAATCAGCCCCAGCATTTT
TRBV28	NA	14	TRBJ2-7	TRBD1	CASSLWTGGREQYF	TGTGCCAGCAGTTTATGGACAGGGGGCAGGGAGCAGTACTTC
TRBV5-1	NA	15	TRBJ1-3	NA	CASSLVQGSGNTIYF	TGCGCCAGCAGCTTGGTCCAGGGCTCTGGAAACACCATATATTTT
TRBV6-2/TRBV6-3	NA	15	TRBJ2-3	TRBD1	CASSPGTGSIDTQYF	TGTGCCAGCAGTCCCGGGACAGGGAGTATAGATACGCAGTATTTT
TRBV20-1	NA	13	TRBJ1-1	NA	CSAREAALTEAFF	TGCAGTGCTAGAGAGGCAGCCCTGACTGAAGCTTTCTTT
TRBV6-2/TRBV6-3	NA	14	TRBJ1-5	NA	CASTNRGVNQPQHF	TGTGCCAGCACTAACCGGGGCGTCAATCAGCCCCAGCATTTT
TRBV6-5	few	17	TRBJ2-3	TRBD1	CASSYSRDRGLTDTQYF	TGTGCCAGCAGTTACTCAAGGGACAGGGGTCTCACAGATACGCAGTATTTT
TRBV7-9	few	11	TRBJ2-2	NA	CASSRMGHLFF	TGTGCCAGCAGTAGAATGGGACACTTGTTTTTT
TRBV4-2	NA	15	TRBJ2-7	TRBD2	CASSQPGGIFYEQYF	TGTGCCAGCAGCCAGCCGGGAGGGATATTTTACGAGCAGTACTTC
TRBV28	few	14	TRBJ2-7	TRBD1	CASSPRTGEGEQYF	TGTGCCAGCAGTCCAAGGACAGGGGAGGGCGAGCAGTACTTC
TRBV29-1	NA	12	TRBJ1-1	NA	CSVVDWDAEAFF	TGCAGCGTGGTGGACTGGGACGCTGAAGCTTTCTTT
TRBV7-9	few	16	TRBJ2-7	TRBD2	CASSPLRSGKPYEQYF	TGTGCCAGCAGCCCATTGAGGAGCGGGAAACCCTACGAGCAGTACTTC
TRBV11-1	NA	12	TRBJ2-7	NA	CASTSPGDEQYF	TGTGCCAGCACCTCACCAGGGGACGAGCAGTACTTC
TRBV12-3/TRBV12-4	few	12	TRBJ2-7	NA	CASTWGGYEQYF	TGTGCCAGCACGTGGGGCGGGTACGAGCAGTACTTC
TRBV11-1	few	18	TRBJ2-3	NA	CASSLVPPADTLEDTQYF	TGTGCCAGCAGCTTAGTCCCCCCCGCGGACACCCTCGAGGATACGCAGTATTTT
TRBV10-3	many	14	TRBJ2-1	NA	CAISDSGVKNEQFF	TGTGCCATCAGTGACTCAGGGGTTAAAAATGAGCAGTTCTTC
TRBV20-1	NA	13	TRBJ2-5	TRBD1	CSPTDRGGETQYF	TGCAGCCCGACCGACAGGGGAGGAGAGACCCAGTACTTC
TRBV4-1	few	12	TRBJ2-7	TRBD2	CASSQGLSEQYF	TGCGCCAGCAGCCAGGGACTAAGCGAGCAGTACTTC
TRBV29-1	many	14	TRBJ2-1	NA	CSVESGASYNEQFF	TGCAGCGTTGAAAGTGGGGCGTCCTACAATGAGCAGTTCTTC
TRBV6-1	NA	15	TRBJ2-3	NA	CASSPDLGGTDTQYF	TGTGCCAGCAGCCCCGACCTCGGTGGCACAGATACGCAGTATTTT
TRBV29-1	few	11	TRBJ1-2	NA	CSVSEGGGYTF	TGCAGCGTTTCGGAGGGAGGCGGCTACACCTTC
TRBV7-9	many	13	TRBJ1-1	NA	CALIVGIVSEAFF	TGTGCCTTGATCGTCGGGATTGTCTCTGAAGCTTTCTTT
TRBV19	NA	15	TRBJ1-1	NA	CASSPRAHLNTEAFF	TGTGCCAGTAGTCCCCGCGCACATTTGAACACTGAAGCTTTCTTT
TRBV5-1	NA	15	TRBJ2-3	TRBD2	CASSSLAGAGDTQYF	TGCGCCAGCAGCTCTCTAGCGGGAGCGGGGGATACGCAGTATTTT
TRBV6-5	NA	14	TRBJ1-2	NA	CASSYGQPNYGYTF	TGTGCCAGCAGTTACGGGCAGCCTAACTATGGCTACACCTTC